This T cell receptor (beta chain) was captured by sequencing in a study of vaccination and CD4 T cells after COVID-19. For the study at large: Comprising six males and four females, the convalescent participants counted two Hispanic individuals among them. Post-COVID sampling occurred a median approximately 91 days after diagnosis (range 35 to 161).

This clonotype was detected a few times. As yet, its antigen is unknown. CDR3 length: 14 residues. V lost 1 base and J 5 bases, leaving 11 bases between the germline ends. CDR1 is SGHAT, CDR2 FQNNGV, per germline. CD4+ T cells that had been cultured provided DNA sequenced with the Oncomine TCR Beta short-read assay. TCRdb re-derived calls from the PCR reads in MiXCR, one entry per CDR3 protein. The sample shows a few thousand distinct CDR3 sequences, less than 35% of them seen only once. The treatment was: 10-day PBMC culture with coronavirus spike peptide pools or control peptides (ViraFEST assay). The unexposed donor gave CD4+ T cells before the COVID-19 pandemic (2011-2018). Overall study findings and caveats: Median approximately 90% of reactive clones detected in convalescent patients emerged only post-vaccination.

Specimen: CD4+ T cells from blood, cultured in vitro. V usage is TRBV11-2 and J usage is TRBJ1-2; the D gene is possibly TRBD1 (6 bases). The source of this sequence is a human donor in good health. The CDR3 nucleotides read TGTGCCAGCAGCTTAGGTCGGACAGCTTATGGCTACACCTTC. Translated: CASSLGRTAYGYTF.